This paragraph reports one T cell receptor (beta chain). This sample stems from a study of blood T cell repertoires in COVID-19. The wider study: Specimens from acute and convalescent COVID-19 originated in the United States, Italy and Spain. Sources were T cells, B-cell-depleted T cells, or PBMCs; the material itself was cDNA or gDNA.

V lost 7 bases and J lost 4; bases outside the gene matches: 6. The CDR3 totals 15 residues. Germline V CDR1 and CDR2: MNHEY, SVGAGI. Original processing notes: It was from reference gene primer amplification that nucleated cell counts were estimated. Method: immunoSEQ multiplex PCR; TCRdb's copy keeps in-frame clones and lacks some. D and trimming were read from the DNA, whereas the V and J calls and clone size are those reported in that table. The profile shows approximately 52,000 clones, 85% of them singletons. The receptor comes from a human donor in a cohort sampled during active COVID-19. Input material: peripheral blood. The chain joins TRBV6-5 to TRBJ2-7; 14 bases align to TRBD2. DNA for the CDR3: TGTGCCAGCACCCCGGGACTAGCGGGAGTATACGAGCAGTACTTC. This gives the protein CASTPGLAGVYEQYF.